What follows describes a single T cell receptor (beta chain). This clonotype was counted only a few times. Its binding antigen is unknown. The input lacks base qualities; no much larger clone sits a single base away. These data belong to a study of early T cells in non-severe SARS-CoV-2 infection (dated by TCRdb to the early 2020s). Study-level background: Because TCR sequencing was done on bulk RNA from unsorted whole blood, the alpha and beta chains could not be paired. Summary of the overall study and its limitations: VDJdb matching was skewed toward anti-spike CD8 responses, so virus-specific expansions were likely underestimated and private and CD4 specificities were missed.

Receptors were amplified or captured by 5' RACE. TCRdb records NextSeq 500 as the sequencer. The TCR library protocol attached unique molecular identifiers to individual cDNA molecules to correct for sequencing error and PCR bias. TCR alpha and beta chains were both sequenced, and the abundances of alpha and beta sequences in each sample were closely correlated with each other. As for how the authors treated the data: Decombinator V4 was used to perform V gene, J gene and CDR3 annotation of TCR sequences. Expanded TCRs were defined as changing significantly between any two time points under a Poisson model with p below 0.0001. TCR abundances were normalised to the total number of TCRs sequenced per sample and expressed as counts per million. MAIT TCRs were defined by TRAV1-2 paired with TRAJ12, TRAJ20 or TRAJ33, and iNKT TCRs by TRAV10 paired with TRAJ18. VDJdb, accessed on 1 November 2021, was searched for TCRs annotated for CMV, EBV and SARS-CoV-2, and TCRs annotated for more than one antigen were excluded. TCRdb applied fastp at Q25 and MiXCR to the public reads, then kept only in-frame beta chains. Each CDR3 protein gets just one entry, which takes the most common genes and DNA from the rows behind it. The V and J calls, along with clone size, are taken from TCRdb and not from the paper's own processing. Here the sample has about 84,000 distinct CDR3 sequences; about 12% occur a single time. Together, the top ten hold over 2.5% of the sample.

A case-control design nested within a healthcare worker cohort in London, UK, was used, with weekly nasopharyngeal swab PCR tests and blood sampling performed. Healthcare workers were enrolled in the week of the UK lockdown, from 23 to 31 March 2020, and were followed every week for up to roughly 16 weeks. Ends trimmed: V by 7 bases, J by 2 bases; bases unmatched to a gene: 3. Reading from cysteine to phenylalanine, the CDR3 counts 13 amino acids. Only the CDR3 DNA stays, 39 bases, in frame from base 1. As encoded in the germline V gene, CDR1 is SQVTM while CDR2 is ANQGSEA. The sequence was obtained from an adult who was a healthcare worker with PCR-confirmed SARS-CoV-2 infection or an uninfected control (not recorded which). The receptor chain draws on TRBV29-1 and TRBJ2-3; 10 bases in the middle match TRBD2. Sequences were obtained from whole blood. CDR3 sequence: CSASGRVTDTQYF. In nucleotides, the sequence is TGCAGCGCCAGCGGGAGGGTCACAGATACGCAGTATTTT.